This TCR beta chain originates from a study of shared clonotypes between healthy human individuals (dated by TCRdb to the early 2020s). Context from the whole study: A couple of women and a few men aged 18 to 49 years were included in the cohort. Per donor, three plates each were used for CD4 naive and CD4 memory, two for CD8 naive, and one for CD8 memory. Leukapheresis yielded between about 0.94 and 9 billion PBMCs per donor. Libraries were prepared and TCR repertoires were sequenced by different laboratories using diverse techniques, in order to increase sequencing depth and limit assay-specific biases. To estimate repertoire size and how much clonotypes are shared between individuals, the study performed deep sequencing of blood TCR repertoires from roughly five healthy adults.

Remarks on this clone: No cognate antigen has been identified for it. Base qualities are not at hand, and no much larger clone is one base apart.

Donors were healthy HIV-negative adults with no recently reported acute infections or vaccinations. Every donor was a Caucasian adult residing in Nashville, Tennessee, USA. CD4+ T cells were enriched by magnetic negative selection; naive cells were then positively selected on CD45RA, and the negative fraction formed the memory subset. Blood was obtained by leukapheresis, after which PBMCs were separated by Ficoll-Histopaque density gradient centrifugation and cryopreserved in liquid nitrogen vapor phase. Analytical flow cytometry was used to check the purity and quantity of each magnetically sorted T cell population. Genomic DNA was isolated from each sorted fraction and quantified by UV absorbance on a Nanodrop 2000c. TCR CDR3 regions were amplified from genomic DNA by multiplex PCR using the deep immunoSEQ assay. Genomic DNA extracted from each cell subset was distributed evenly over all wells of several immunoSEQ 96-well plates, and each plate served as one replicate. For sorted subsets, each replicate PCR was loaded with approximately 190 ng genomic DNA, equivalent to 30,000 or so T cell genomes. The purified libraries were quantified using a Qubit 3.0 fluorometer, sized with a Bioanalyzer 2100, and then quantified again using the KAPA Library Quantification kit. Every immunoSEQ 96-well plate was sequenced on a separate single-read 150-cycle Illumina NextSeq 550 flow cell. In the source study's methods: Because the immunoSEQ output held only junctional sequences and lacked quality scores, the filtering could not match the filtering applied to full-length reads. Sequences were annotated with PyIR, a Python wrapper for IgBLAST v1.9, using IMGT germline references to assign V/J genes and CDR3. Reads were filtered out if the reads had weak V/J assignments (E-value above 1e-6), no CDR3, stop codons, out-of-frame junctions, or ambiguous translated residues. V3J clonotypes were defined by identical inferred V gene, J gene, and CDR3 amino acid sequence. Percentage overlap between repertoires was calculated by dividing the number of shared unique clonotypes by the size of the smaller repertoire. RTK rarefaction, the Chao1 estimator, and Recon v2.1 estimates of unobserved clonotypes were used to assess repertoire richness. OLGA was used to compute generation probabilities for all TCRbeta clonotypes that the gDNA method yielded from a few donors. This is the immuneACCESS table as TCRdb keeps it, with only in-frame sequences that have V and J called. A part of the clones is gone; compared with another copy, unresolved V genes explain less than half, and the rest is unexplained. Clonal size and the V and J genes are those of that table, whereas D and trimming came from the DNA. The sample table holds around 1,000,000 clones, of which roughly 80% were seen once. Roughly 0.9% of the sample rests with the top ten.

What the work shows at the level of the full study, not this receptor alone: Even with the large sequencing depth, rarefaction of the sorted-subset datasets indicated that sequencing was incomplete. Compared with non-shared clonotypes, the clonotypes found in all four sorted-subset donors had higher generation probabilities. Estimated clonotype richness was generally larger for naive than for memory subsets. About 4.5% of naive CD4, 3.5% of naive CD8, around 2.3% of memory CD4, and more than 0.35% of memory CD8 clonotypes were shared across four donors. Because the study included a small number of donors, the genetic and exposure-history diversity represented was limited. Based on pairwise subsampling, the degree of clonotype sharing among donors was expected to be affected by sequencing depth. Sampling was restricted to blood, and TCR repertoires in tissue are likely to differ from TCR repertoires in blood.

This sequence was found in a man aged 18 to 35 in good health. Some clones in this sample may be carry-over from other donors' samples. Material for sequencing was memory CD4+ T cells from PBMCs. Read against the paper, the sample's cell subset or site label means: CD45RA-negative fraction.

The nucleotides read TGTGCCACCAGGAAGAGACAGGGGGAAGGTGCAGATACGCAGTATTTT. Its amino acids are CATRKRQGEGADTQYF. The V and J segments used are TRBV15 and TRBJ2-3; a stretch of 9 junction bases matches TRBD1. The CDR1 and CDR2 encoded by the germline V gene (reference sequence) are LNHNV and YYDKDF. Compared with germline, V lacks 6 bases and J lacks 4 bases; bases without a gene match: 11. The CDR3 runs 16 residues from the cysteine to the phenylalanine. CDR3 DNA only is kept here, 48 bases in frame from base 1.